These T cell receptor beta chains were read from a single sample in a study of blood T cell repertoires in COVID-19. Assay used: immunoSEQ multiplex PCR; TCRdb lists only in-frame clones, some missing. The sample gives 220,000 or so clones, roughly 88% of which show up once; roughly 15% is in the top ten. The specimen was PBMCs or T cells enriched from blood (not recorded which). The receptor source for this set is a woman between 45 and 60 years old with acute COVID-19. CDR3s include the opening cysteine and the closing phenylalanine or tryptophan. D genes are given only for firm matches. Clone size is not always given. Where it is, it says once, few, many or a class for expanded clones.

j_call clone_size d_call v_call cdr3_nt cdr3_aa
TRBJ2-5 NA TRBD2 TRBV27 TGTGCCAGCAGCATTAGCGGGAGCCACGAGACCCAGTACTTC CASSISGSHETQYF
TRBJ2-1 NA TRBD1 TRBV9 TGTGCCAGCAGCGTGCCCCCAGGGGGTAGTGAGCAGTTCTTC CASSVPPGGSEQFF
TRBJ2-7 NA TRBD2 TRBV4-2 TGTGCCAGCAGCCAAGATGTAACTAGCGGGAACTACGAGCAGTACTTC CASSQDVTSGNYEQYF
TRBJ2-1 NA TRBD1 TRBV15 TGTGCCACCAGCGTCGGACAGGGTGGAAATGAGCAGTTCTTC CATSVGQGGNEQFF
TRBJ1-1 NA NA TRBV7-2 TGTGCCAGCAGCTTCTACAGGGTGCCCGAAGCTTTCTTT CASSFYRVPEAFF
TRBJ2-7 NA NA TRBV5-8 TGTGCCAGCAGCTTGGGTAGGTCAGGCTACGAGCAGTACTTC CASSLGRSGYEQYF
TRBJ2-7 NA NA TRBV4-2 TGTGCCAGCAGCCAAGATCGGTGGTACGAGCAGTACTTC CASSQDRWYEQYF
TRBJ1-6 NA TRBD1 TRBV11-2 TGTGCCAGCAGCTTCGTGACAGGGGGAAATTCACCCCTCCACTTT CASSFVTGGNSPLHF
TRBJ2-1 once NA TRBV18 TGTGCCAGCTCACCTCTAGGCGAAGAGCAGTTCTTC CASSPLGEEQFF
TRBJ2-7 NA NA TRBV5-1 TGCGCCAGCAGCCGCCCACGGGAGTACGAGCAGTACTTC CASSRPREYEQYF
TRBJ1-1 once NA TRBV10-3 TGTGCCATCAGTGAGTCGGGGGCAGTAAACACTGAAGCTTTCTTT CAISESGAVNTEAFF
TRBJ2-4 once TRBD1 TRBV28 TGTGCCAGTCTACAGGGGGCAGAGAACATTCAGTACTTC CASLQGAENIQYF
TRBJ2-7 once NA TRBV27 TGTGCCAGCAGTTTAGCGACAGGTTCCTACGAGCAGTACTTC CASSLATGSYEQYF
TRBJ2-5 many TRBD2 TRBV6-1 TGTGCCAGCAGTGAGGTTAGCGGGAGACAAGAGACCCAGTACTTC CASSEVSGRQETQYF
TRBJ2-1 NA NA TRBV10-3 TGTGCCATCAGCCCCTCCGGTGTGCAGTTCTTC CAISPSGVQFF
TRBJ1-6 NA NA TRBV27 TGTGCCAGCAGGGCTAGCTCCTATAATTCACCCCTCCACTTT CASRASSYNSPLHF
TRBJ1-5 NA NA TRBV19 TGTGCCAGTAGTACCCACGGACAGCTCAATCAGCCCCAGCATTTT CASSTHGQLNQPQHF
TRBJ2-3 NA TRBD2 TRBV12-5 TGTGCTAGTGGTTTAGTCCCCGATGGAGCGGGGTCCACAGATACGCAGTATTTT CASGLVPDGAGSTDTQYF
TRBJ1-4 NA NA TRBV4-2 TGTGCCAGCAGCCAGGCAGATACAACTAATGAAAAACTGTTTTTT CASSQADTTNEKLFF
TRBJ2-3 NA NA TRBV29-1 TGCAGCGGTGGACTAAACACAGATACGCAGTATTTT CSGGLNTDTQYF
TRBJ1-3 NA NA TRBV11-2 TGTGCCAGCAGCTTAGATCTGCCCGACAGGAGTGGAAACACCATATATTTT CASSLDLPDRSGNTIYF
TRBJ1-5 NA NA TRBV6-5 TGTGCCAGCAGTTACGGTACAGGACACAATCAGCCCCAGCATTTT CASSYGTGHNQPQHF
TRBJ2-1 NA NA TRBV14 TGTGCCAGCAGCCAAGATTGGATCGAGGGAGAGCAGTTCTTC CASSQDWIEGEQFF
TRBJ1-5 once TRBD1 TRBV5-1 TGCGCCAGCAGCTTGGGGGGGACAGGGTGGCAGCCCCAGCATTTT CASSLGGTGWQPQHF
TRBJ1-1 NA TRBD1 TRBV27 TGTGCCAGCAGTTGGACAGGGGGCGCAGCTGAAGCTTTCTTT CASSWTGGAAEAFF
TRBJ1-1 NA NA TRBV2 TGTGCCAGCAGTCAACAGGGGAACACTGAAGCTTTCTTT CASSQQGNTEAFF
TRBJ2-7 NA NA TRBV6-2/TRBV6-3 TGTGCCAGCAGTTACCCCCAGGGCATCAACGAGCAGTACTTC CASSYPQGINEQYF
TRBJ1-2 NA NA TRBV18 TGTGCCAGCTCACCAAGCTCTCCGGGACACCTTAACTATGGCTACACCTTC CASSPSSPGHLNYGYTF
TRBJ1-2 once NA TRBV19 TGTGCCAGTAGTATGGGTCGACGGGAGACTATCGGCTACACCTTC CASSMGRRETIGYTF
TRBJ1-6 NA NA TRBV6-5 TGTGCCAGCAGACCCAGGACATGGAACTATTCACCCCTCCACTTT CASRPRTWNYSPLHF
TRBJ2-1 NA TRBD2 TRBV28 TGTGCCAGCAGCCGGACTAGCGGGACAGGGTTTCGCTCCTACAATGAGCAGTTCTTC CASSRTSGTGFRSYNEQFF
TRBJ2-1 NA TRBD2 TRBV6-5 TGTGCCAGCAGTTACGGGACTAGCGTATACAATGAGCAGTTCTTC CASSYGTSVYNEQFF
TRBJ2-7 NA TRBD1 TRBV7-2 TGTGCCAGCAGCTCCTTCCCGGGACAGGGCGAGCAGTACTTC CASSSFPGQGEQYF
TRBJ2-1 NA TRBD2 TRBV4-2 TGTGCCAGCAGCCAGGGAGGACTAGCGGGAGGCGGTGAGCAGTTCTTC CASSQGGLAGGGEQFF
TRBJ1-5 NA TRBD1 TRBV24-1 TGTGCCACCAGTGATCCTGGGACAGGGGTTAGCAATCAGCCCCAGCATTTT CATSDPGTGVSNQPQHF
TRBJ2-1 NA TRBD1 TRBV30 TGTGCCTGGAAGGGGGGACAGGGGTACAATGAGCAGTTCTTC CAWKGGQGYNEQFF
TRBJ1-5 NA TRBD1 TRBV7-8 TGTGCCAGCAGCTTATGGGGACAGTCTTCCTATCAGCCCCAGCATTTT CASSLWGQSSYQPQHF
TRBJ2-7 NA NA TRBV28 TGTGCCAGCAAACTCCCAGGGTCCTACGAGCAGTACTTC CASKLPGSYEQYF
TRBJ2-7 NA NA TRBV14 TGTGCCAGCAGCCAATCTAGTGGGGGCATCGAGCAGTACTTC CASSQSSGGIEQYF
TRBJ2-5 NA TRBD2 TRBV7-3 TGTGCCAGCAGCTTGGGACTAGCGCACCAAGAGACCCAGTACTTC CASSLGLAHQETQYF
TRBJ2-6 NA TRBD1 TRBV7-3 TGTGCCAGCAGCCCCCGGCGACAGGGGTCCTCCGGGGCCAACGTCCTGACTTTC CASSPRRQGSSGANVLTF
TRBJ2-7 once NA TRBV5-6 TGTGCCAGCAGCTTGGGGGGGTACAGGGCCAACTCCTACGAGCAGTACTTC CASSLGGYRANSYEQYF
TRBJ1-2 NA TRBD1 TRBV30 TGTGCCTGGAGGATCGGGACAGGGGGCGTCTATGGCTACACCTTC CAWRIGTGGVYGYTF
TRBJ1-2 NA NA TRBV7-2 TGTGCCAGCAGCCCCCCCCAATTCCAATATGGCTACACCTTC CASSPPQFQYGYTF
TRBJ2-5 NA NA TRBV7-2 TGTGCCAGCAGCTTCAATTCAGGGCAAAAAGAGACCCAGTACTTC CASSFNSGQKETQYF
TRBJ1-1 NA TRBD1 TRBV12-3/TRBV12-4 TGTGCCAGCAGTTCCAGACAGGGTGTTGAAGCTTTCTTT CASSSRQGVEAFF
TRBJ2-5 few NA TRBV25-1 TGTGCCAGCAGTCGCAGCGTACCAGAGACCCAGTACTTC CASSRSVPETQYF
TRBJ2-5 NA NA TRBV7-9 TGTGCCAGCAGCTTAATATGGAGTATTGACCAAGAGACCCAGTACTTC CASSLIWSIDQETQYF